The next 14 T cell receptor beta chains were all read from a single sample in a study of T cells in Graves' hyperthyroidism and ophthalmopathy. The investigators amplified TCR beta CDR3 regions from RNA transcripts. A first-round RT-PCR of the TCR CDR3 used the HTBI primer set. TCRdb reprocessed the multiplex PCR reads via MiXCR and lists one record per CDR3 protein. The profile shows about 340,000 distinct CDR3 sequences, around a sixth of them singletons. Sequencing was carried out using blood. These receptors were taken from a woman aged 45-65 years with Graves' hyperthyroidism.

The chain links TRBV20-1 to TRBJ2-1, with 9 bases lining up with TRBD2. The J segment lost 0 bases and the V segment lost 6 bases, leaving 9 bases of the junction unmatched. The CDR3 is made up of 16 amino acids. The germline V gene encodes CDR1 DFQATT and CDR2 SNEGSKA (reference sequence). CDR3 in amino acids: CSAKVSGSSSYNEQFF. CDR3 in DNA: TGCAGTGCAAAGGTTAGCGGGAGCAGCTCCTACAATGAGCAGTTCTTC.

This clonotype has more than one count but fewer than ten. A much bigger clone sits one base away, suggesting this may be a read error. The genes are TRBV6-1 and TRBJ1-1; 9 bases fit TRBD1. The CDR3 extends over 14 amino acids. Germline V gene lookup returns CDR1 MNHNS and CDR2 SASEGT. Germline trimming cut 3 bases from V and 1 base from J; bases unmatched to any gene: 0. The DNA of the CDR3 is TGTGCCAGCAGTGAGGGACAGGGGAACACTGAAGCTTTCTTT. It encodes CASSEGQGNTEAFF.

This clonotype was detected a few times. The CDR3 nucleotides read TGTGCCAGCAGCTTTAGACAGGGGCAAGAGACCCAGTACTTC. This gives the protein CASSFRQGQETQYF. The chain carries TRBV5-4 and TRBJ2-5, with 8 bases lining up with TRBD1. CDR1 and CDR2 from the germline V gene are SGHNT and YYREEE (reference sequence). Trimming removed 2 bases from V and 2 bases from J; junction bases left unmatched: 2. This CDR3 contains 14 residues.

The chain combines TRBV14 with TRBJ1-4, with unresolved D. CDR3 length: 11 amino acids. CDR1 and CDR2 (germline): SGHDN, FVKESK. Trimming left V 3 bases short and J 6 bases short, with 2 bases between. CDR3 nucleotide sequence: TGTGCCAGCAGCCAGTATGAAAAACTGTTTTTT. Its translation is CASSQYEKLFF. Filled out from reference TRBV14 and TRBJ1-4, the complete variable domain reads EAGVTQFPSHSVIEKGQTVTLRCDPISGHDNLYWYRRVMGKEIKFLLHFVKESKQDESGMPNNRFLAERTGGTYSTLKVQPAELEDSGVYFCASSQYEKLFFGSGTQLSVL.

This clonotype occurred a few times. The V call is TRBV6-1, the J call TRBJ1-2; the D gene is possibly TRBD1 (6 bases). Trimming took off 2 bases at V and 1 base at J, with 14 bases between the two ends. The CDR3 length is 16 residues. Germline CDR1 MNHNS, CDR2 SASEGT. This chain's CDR3 is CASSELGTHLNYGYTF. DNA of the CDR3: TGTGCCAGCAGTGAACTTGGGACACACCTTAACTATGGCTACACCTTC.

This rearrangement joins TRBV6-1 to TRBJ1-1; D remains unclear. V shed 5 bases and J shed 2 bases, with 12 bases lying between them. Germline V gene sequence: CDR1 MNHNS, CDR2 SASEGT. The CDR3 runs 14 residues. The DNA for the CDR3 is TGTGCCAGCAGTCCGCCGGGCTATAACACTGAAGCTTTCTTT. This codes for CASSPPGYNTEAFF.

This clonotype was observed many times. The chain employs TRBV11-2 and TRBJ2-1, with 7 bases fitting TRBD1. From germline, CDR1 is SGHAT and CDR2 FQNNGV. V lost 5 bases to trimming and J lost 3 bases; unmatched junction nucleotides: 16. The CDR3 covers 18 residues. In DNA, the CDR3 is TGTGCCAGCAGCCACATAGAGGCACAGGGGACCAACTACAATGAGCAGTTCTTC. This encodes CASSHIEAQGTNYNEQFF. Combining the CDR3 with reference TRBV11-2 and TRBJ2-1 gives the whole variable domain EAGVAQSPRYKIIEKRQSVAFWCNPISGHATLYWYQQILGQGPKLLIQFQNNGVVDDSQLPKDRFSAERLKGVDSTLKIQPAKLEDSAVYLCASSHIEAQGTNYNEQFFGPGTRLTVL.

This clonotype was seen only a few times. J is TRBJ1-5 and V is TRBV10-3; D is unclear. V lost 4 bases and J lost 3, with 7 bases in between. The CDR3 totals 13 residues. Germline assignment: CDR1 ENHRY and CDR2 SYGVKD. CDR3 coding DNA: TGTGCCATCAGTGGACGGGACAATCAGCCCCAGCATTTT. Its protein is CAISGRDNQPQHF.

Ten or more counts support this clonotype. The genes are TRBV10-1 and TRBJ1-6; unclear D gene. This CDR3 has 13 residues. V lost 4 bases, J lost 7 bases, and 8 bases lay in between. Germline CDR1 reads WNHNN; CDR2 reads SYGVQD (reference sequence). In DNA, the CDR3 is TGCGCCAGCAGTGTCCAGACGAATTCACCCCTCCACTTT. Residues: CASSVQTNSPLHF.

In this sample, this clonotype turned up once. The V and J genes are TRBV28 and TRBJ2-5; 8 bases agree with TRBD2. CDR3 size: 18 residues. The germline V gene has CDR1 MDHEN and CDR2 SYDVKM. Losses at the gene ends were 2 bases for V and 1 base for J; bases not matched to a gene: 12. In DNA, the CDR3 is TGTGCCAGCAGTTTAGAGCGGCTAGCGGGCCTCATCCAAGAGACCCAGTACTTC. This codes for CASSLERLAGLIQETQYF.

This clonotype has only a few counts. CDR3 coding DNA: TGTGCCAGCAGCGATAGCGGGCGGGGAGATACGCAGTATTTT. Residues: CASSDSGRGDTQYF. The genes are TRBV5-6 and TRBJ2-3, with 7 bases aligning to TRBD2. J lost 5 bases, V lost 4 bases, and 7 bases had no gene match. The germline gives CDR1 SGHDT, CDR2 YYEEEE. The CDR3 contains 14 residues.

The chain links TRBV3-1 to TRBJ2-2; D is unresolved. The V end lost 0 bases, the J end lost 4 bases, and 6 bases lay between the germline ends. This CDR3 comprises 14 residues. CDR1 is LGHDT, CDR2 YNNKEL, per germline (reference sequence). CDR3 nucleotide sequence: TGTGCCAGCAGCCAAGATGCCTTCACCGGGGAGCTGTTTTTT. Translating it yields CASSQDAFTGELFF.

This clonotype was detected many times. The chain is built from TRBV27 and TRBJ2-7; 10 nucleotides agree with TRBD2. The CDR3 covers 13 residues. Germline V CDR1 and CDR2: MNHEY, SMNVEV (reference sequence). The junction had 4 bases not matched to a gene; V was cut back by 2 bases and J by 9 bases. CDR3 sequence (DNA): TGTGCCAGCAGTTTAATGTCTAGCGGGAGGCAGTACTTC. Translating gives CASSLMSSGRQYF.

This clonotype was found many times. The chain uses TRBV11-2 and TRBJ1-2; 9 positions agree with TRBD1. CDR3 length: 14 amino acids. V was clipped by 5 bases and J by 3 bases; unmatched bases: 4. Germline V gene data show CDR1 as SGHAT and CDR2 as FQNNGV. Here the CDR3 reads CASSQGQGHYGYTF. The CDR3 coding sequence is TGTGCCAGCAGCCAGGGACAGGGCCACTATGGCTACACCTTC. Using reference TRBV11-2 and TRBJ1-2 for the parts outside the CDR3, the full variable domain is EAGVAQSPRYKIIEKRQSVAFWCNPISGHATLYWYQQILGQGPKLLIQFQNNGVVDDSQLPKDRFSAERLKGVDSTLKIQPAKLEDSAVYLCASSQGQGHYGYTFGSGTRLTVV.